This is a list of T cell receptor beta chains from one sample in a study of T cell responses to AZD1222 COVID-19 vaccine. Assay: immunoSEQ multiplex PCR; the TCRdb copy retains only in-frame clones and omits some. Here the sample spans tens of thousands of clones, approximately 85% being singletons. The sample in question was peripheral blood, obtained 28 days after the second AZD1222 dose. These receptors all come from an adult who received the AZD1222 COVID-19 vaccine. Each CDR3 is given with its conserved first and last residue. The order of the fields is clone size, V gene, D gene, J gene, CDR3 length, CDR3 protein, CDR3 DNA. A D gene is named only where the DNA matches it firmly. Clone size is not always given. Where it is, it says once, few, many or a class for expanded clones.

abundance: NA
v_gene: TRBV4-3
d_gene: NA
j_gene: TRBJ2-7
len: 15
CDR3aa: CASSPETGRSYEQYF
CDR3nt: TGCGCCAGCAGCCCCGAGACGGGACGGTCCTACGAGCAGTACTTC

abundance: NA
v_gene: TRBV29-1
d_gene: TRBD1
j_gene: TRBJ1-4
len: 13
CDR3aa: CSVRTGGNEKLFF
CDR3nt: TGCAGCGTGAGGACAGGGGGCAATGAAAAACTGTTTTTT

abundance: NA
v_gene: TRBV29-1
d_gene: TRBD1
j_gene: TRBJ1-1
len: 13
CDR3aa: CSVMTGGRTEAFF
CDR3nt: TGCAGCGTTATGACAGGGGGCAGGACTGAAGCTTTCTTT

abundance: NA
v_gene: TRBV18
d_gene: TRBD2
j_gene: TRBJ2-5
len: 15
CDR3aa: CASSPRLAGGETQYF
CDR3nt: TGTGCCAGCTCACCACGGCTAGCGGGCGGTGAGACCCAGTACTTC

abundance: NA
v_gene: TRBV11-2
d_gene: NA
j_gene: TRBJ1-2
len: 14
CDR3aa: CASSQDRSYQGYTF
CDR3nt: TGTGCCAGCAGTCAAGACAGGTCCTATCAAGGCTACACCTTC

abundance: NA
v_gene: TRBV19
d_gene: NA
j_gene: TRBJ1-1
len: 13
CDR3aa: CASSTTWGTEAFF
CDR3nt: TGTGCCAGTAGTACCACCTGGGGGACTGAAGCTTTCTTT

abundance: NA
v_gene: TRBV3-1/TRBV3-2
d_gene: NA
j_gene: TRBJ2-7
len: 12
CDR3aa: CASSQVLYEQYF
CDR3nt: TGTGCCAGCAGCCAAGTACTCTACGAGCAGTACTTC

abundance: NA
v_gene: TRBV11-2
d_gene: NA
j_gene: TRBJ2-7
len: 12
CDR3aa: CASSLDRLEQYF
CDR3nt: TGTGCCAGCAGCTTAGATCGGCTCGAGCAGTACTTC

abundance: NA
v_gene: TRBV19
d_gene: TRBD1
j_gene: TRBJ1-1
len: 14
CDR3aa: CASSIGDRETEAFF
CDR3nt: TGTGCCAGTAGTATAGGGGACAGAGAGACTGAAGCTTTCTTT

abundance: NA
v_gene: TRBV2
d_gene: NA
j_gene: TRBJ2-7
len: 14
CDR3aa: CASQATGSSYEQYF
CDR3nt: TGTGCCAGCCAAGCCACTGGTAGCTCCTACGAGCAGTACTTC

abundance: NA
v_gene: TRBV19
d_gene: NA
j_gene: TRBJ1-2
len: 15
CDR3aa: CASAQVKGGLGGYTF
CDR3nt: TGTGCCAGCGCCCAGGTTAAGGGGGGGCTTGGTGGCTACACCTTC

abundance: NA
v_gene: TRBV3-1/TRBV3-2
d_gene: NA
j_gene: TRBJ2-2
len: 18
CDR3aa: CASSQDRSFGADTGELFF
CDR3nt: TGTGCCAGCAGCCAAGACCGTAGTTTCGGTGCGGACACCGGGGAGCTGTTTTTT

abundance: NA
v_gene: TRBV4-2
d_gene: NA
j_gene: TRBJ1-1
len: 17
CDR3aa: CASSQGGETGASTEAFF
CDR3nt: TGTGCCAGCAGCCAGGGGGGCGAAACGGGGGCGTCTACTGAAGCTTTCTTT

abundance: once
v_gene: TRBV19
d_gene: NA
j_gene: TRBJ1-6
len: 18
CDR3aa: CASSSRGPGRVDNSPLHF
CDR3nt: TGTGCCAGTAGTTCCCGGGGGCCAGGAAGGGTGGATAATTCACCCCTCCACTTT

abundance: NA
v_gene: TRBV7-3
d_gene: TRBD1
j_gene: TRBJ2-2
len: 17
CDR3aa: CASSNIIRTGVPGELFF
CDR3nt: TGTGCCAGCAGCAACATTATCCGGACAGGGGTCCCCGGGGAGCTGTTTTTT

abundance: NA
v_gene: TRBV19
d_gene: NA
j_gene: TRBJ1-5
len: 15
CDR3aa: CASSTQGHSNQPQHF
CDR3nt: TGTGCCAGTAGTACACAGGGTCATAGCAATCAGCCCCAGCATTTT

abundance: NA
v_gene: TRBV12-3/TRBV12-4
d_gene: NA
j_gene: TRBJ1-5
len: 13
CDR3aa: CASSLDPNQPQHF
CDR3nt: TGTGCCAGCAGTTTGGACCCGAATCAGCCCCAGCATTTT

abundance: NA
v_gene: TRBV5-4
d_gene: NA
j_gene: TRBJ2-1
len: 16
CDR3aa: CASSLGSVRNYNEQFF
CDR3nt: TGTGCCAGCAGCTTGGGTTCAGTTCGAAATTACAATGAGCAGTTCTTC

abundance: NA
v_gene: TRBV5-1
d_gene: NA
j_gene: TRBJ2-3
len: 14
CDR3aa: CASSPGSPGDTQYF
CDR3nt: TGCGCCAGCAGCCCAGGCAGCCCCGGAGATACGCAGTATTTT

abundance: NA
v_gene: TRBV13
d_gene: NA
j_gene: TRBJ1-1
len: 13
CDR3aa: CASSARRGTEAFF
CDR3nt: TGTGCCAGCAGCGCAAGACGGGGCACTGAAGCTTTCTTT

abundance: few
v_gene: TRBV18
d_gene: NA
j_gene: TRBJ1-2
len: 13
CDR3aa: CASSPRGGYGYTF
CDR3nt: TGTGCCAGCTCACCAAGAGGGGGCTATGGCTACACCTTC

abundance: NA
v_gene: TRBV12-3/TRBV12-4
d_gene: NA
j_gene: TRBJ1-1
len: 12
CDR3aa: CASSLSLSGAFF
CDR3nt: TGTGCCAGCAGTTTATCGTTATCGGGAGCTTTCTTT

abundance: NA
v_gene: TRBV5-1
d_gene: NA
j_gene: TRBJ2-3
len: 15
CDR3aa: CASSLISGSTDTQYF
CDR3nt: TGCGCCAGCAGCTTAATTAGCGGAAGCACAGATACGCAGTATTTT

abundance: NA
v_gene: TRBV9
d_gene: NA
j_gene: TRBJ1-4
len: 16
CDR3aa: CASSSSLGSGNEKLFF
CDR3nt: TGTGCCAGCAGCTCCAGCTTGGGATCGGGTAATGAAAAACTGTTTTTT

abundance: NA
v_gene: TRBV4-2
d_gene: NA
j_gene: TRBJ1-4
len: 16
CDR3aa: CASSQELQPGGEKLFF
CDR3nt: TGTGCCAGCAGCCAAGAGCTGCAGCCGGGGGGTGAAAAACTGTTTTTT

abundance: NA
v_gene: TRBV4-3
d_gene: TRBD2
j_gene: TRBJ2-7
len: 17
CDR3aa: CASSQTSGSPLGVEQYF
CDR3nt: TGCGCCAGCAGCCAAACTAGCGGGAGCCCTCTCGGGGTCGAGCAGTACTTC